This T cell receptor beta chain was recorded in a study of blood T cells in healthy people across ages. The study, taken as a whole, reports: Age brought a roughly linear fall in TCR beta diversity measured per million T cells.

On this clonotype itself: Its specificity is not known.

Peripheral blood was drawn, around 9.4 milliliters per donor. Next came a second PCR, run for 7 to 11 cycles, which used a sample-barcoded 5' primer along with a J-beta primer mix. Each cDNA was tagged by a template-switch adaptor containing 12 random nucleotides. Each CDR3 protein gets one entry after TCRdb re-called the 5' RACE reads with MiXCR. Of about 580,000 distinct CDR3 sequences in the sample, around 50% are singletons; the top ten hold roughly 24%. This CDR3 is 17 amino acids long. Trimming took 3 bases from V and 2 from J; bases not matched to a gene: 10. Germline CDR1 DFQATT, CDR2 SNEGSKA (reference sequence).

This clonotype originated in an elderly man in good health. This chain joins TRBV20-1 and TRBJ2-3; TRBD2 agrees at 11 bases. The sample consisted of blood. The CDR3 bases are TGCAGTGCTAGCCCGACCCTAGCGGGAGGACACACAGATACGCAGTATTTT. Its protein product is CSASPTLAGGHTDTQYF.